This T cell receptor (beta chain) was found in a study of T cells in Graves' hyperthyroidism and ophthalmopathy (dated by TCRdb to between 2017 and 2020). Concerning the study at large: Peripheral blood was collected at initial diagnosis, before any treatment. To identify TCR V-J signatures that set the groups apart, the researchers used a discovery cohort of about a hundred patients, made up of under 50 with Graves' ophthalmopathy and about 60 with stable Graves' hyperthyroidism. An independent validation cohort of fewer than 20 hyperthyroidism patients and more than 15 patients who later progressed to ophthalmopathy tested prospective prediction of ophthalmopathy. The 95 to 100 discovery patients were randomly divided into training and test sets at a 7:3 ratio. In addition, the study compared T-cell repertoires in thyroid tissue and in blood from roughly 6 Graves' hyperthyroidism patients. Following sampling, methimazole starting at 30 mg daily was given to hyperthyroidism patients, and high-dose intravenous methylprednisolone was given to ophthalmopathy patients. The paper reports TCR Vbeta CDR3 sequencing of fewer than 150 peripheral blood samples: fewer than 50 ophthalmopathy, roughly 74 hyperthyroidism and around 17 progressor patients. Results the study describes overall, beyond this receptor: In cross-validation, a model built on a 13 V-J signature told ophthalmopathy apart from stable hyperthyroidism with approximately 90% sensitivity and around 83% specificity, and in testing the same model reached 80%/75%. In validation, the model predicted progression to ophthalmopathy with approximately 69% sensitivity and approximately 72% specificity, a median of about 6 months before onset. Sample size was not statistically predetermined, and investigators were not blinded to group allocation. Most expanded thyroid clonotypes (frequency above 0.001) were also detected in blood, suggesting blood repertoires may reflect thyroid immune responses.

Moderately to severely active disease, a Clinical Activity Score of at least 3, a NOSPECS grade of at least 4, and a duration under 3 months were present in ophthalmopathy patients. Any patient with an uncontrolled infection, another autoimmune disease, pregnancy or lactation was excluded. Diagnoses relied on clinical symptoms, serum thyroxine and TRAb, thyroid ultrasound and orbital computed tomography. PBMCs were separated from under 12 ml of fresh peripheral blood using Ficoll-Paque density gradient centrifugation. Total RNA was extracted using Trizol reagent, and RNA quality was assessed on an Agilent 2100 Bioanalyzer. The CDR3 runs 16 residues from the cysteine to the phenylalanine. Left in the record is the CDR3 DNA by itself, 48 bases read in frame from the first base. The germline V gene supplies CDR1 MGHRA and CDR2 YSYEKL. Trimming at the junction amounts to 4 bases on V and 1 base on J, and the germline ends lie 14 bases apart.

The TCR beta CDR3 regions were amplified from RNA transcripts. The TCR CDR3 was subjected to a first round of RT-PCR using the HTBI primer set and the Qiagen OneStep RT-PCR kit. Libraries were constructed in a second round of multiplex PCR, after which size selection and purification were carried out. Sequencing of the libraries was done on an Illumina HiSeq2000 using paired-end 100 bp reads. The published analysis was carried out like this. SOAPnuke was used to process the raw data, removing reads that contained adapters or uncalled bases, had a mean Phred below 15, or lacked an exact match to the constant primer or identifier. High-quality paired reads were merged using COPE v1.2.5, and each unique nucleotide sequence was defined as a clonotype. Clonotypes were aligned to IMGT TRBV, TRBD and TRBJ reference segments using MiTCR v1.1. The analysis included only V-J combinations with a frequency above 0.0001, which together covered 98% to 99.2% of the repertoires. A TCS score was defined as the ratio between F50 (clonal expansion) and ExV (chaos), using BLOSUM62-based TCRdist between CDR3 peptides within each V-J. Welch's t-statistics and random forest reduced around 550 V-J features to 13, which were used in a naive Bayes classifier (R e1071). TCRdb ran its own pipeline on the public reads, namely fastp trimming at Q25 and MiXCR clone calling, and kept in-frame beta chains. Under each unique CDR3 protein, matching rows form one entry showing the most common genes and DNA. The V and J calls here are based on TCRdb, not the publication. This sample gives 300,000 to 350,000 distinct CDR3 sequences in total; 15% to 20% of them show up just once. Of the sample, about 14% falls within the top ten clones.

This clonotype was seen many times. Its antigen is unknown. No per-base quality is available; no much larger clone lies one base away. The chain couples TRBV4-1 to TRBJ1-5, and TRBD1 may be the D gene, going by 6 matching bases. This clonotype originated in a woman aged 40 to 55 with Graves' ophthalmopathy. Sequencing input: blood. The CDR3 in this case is CASSPAGGISNQPQHF. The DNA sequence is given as TGCGCCAGCAGCCCCGCCGGGGGCATAAGCAATCAGCCCCAGCATTTT.